These 15 T cell receptor beta chains were sequenced from one sample in a study of T-cell reconstitution after alpha-beta-depleted transplantation in children. Preparing the TCRbeta library involved the use of unique molecular identifiers. MiXCR, applied by TCRdb to the PCR reads, yields one record per CDR3 protein. This repertoire shows about 600,000 distinct CDR3 sequences, over 9.5% found once; its top ten account for less than 5%. Source: PBMCs from the stem cell graft donor, taken from the stem cell graft. These receptors all come from a human donor who donated a stem cell graft to a child with acute myeloid leukemia.

In this sample, this clonotype turned up a few times. The chain employs TRBV6-1 and TRBJ2-1, with 14 bases aligning to TRBD2. V dropped 6 bases and J dropped 2; count of bases not matched to a gene: 6. Looked up from germline, CDR1 is MNHNS and CDR2 is SASEGT. The CDR3 length is 17 residues. For the CDR3, the DNA is TGTGCCAGCAGGGACCAGGGACTAGCGGGAGCCTACAATGAGCAGTTCTTC. Its protein product is CASRDQGLAGAYNEQFF.

This clonotype has just a few counts. This chain connects TRBV20-1 to TRBJ2-1; TRBD2 matches at 14 bases. With 6 bases clipped from V and 0 bases from J, the junction kept 1 base outside the gene matches. Germline-derived CDR1 and CDR2 are DFQATT and SNEGSKA (reference sequence). There are 15 residues in the CDR3. The CDR3 loop reads CSAGTSGSSYNEQFF. The CDR3 region has the DNA TGCAGTGCCGGGACTAGCGGGAGCTCCTACAATGAGCAGTTCTTC.

This clonotype appeared a few times. CDR3 sequence: CASSLGDRLQAKAFF. DNA of the CDR3: TGTGCCAGCAGTTTAGGAGACAGGCTGCAGGCCAAAGCTTTCTTT. The chain couples TRBV27 to TRBJ1-1, with a weak D call TRBD1 (6 bases). Trimming cost V 2 bases and J 9 bases, with 19 bases left between them. CDR1 and CDR2 (germline): MNHEY, SMNVEV (reference sequence). The CDR3 spans 15 residues.

This clonotype has only a few counts. The chain has TRBV5-1 and TRBJ1-3, with no clear D. The CDR3 loop spans 14 amino acids. Deletions cut 4 bases from V and 0 bases from J, with 8 bases between. Germline CDR1 reads SGHRS; CDR2 reads YFSETQ. CDR3 in amino acids: CASSPVVSGNTIYF. Here the CDR3 DNA reads TGCGCCAGCAGCCCAGTGGTCTCTGGAAACACCATATATTTT.

This rearrangement joins TRBV12-3 or TRBV12-4 to TRBJ2-4, with D possibly TRBD1 on 6 matching bases. V lost 11 bases to trimming and J lost 4 bases, with 30 bases between them. The CDR3 has 18 amino acids. The CDR3 region is CARCSATDRFIGKNIQYF. CDR3 in DNA: TGTGCCCGCTGTTCAGCTACCGACAGGTTCATAGGGAAAAACATTCAGTACTTC.

Many counts were recorded for this clonotype. V and J are TRBV27 and TRBJ1-1, with TRBD1 matching over 8 bases. The germline CDR1 and CDR2 sequences are MNHEY and SMNVEV (reference sequence). The CDR3 is made up of 14 amino acids. Trimming cost V 5 bases and J 10 bases; bases outside gene matches: 12. The CDR3 DNA is TGTGCCAGCAGTGCCTACTCCAGGGGGCGCGGAGCTTTCTTT. Protein sequence: CASSAYSRGRGAFF.

The CDR3 is CARLSGPRNQPQHF. CDR3 DNA sequence: TGTGCCAGACTATCGGGACCGCGCAATCAGCCCCAGCATTTT. The chain uses TRBV6-4 and TRBJ1-5; a weak D match, TRBD1 (5 bases). Trimming stripped 9 bases from V and 2 bases from J, with 14 bases between. There are 14 residues in the CDR3. CDR1 MRHNA and CDR2 SNTAGT come from the germline V gene.

The table lists this clonotype with many counts. CDR3: CASSYSKQNEQFF. CDR3 nucleotide sequence: TGTGCCAGCAGTTACTCCAAGCAGAATGAGCAGTTCTTC. This rearrangement joins TRBV6-5 to TRBJ2-1; D uncertain. CDR3 length equals 13 residues. Germline CDR1 reads MNHEY; CDR2 reads SVGAGI. V gave up 0 bases and J gave up 7 bases, with 7 bases separating them.

This clonotype was picked up many times. This chain links TRBV5-1 with TRBJ2-7; 7 bases line up with TRBD1. From germline, CDR1 is SGHRS and CDR2 YFSETQ. The CDR3 loop spans 14 amino acids. V lost 2 bases, J lost 6 bases, and 8 bases stayed unmatched. The CDR3 region is CASSFKGAGVEQYF. The CDR3 DNA follows: TGCGCCAGCAGCTTCAAGGGGGCCGGGGTCGAGCAGTACTTC.

The sample holds a few counts of this clonotype. The CDR3 loop is CASSLDRVVENEQFF. The CDR3 bases are TGCGCCAGCAGCTTGGACAGGGTTGTTGAGAATGAGCAGTTCTTC. This chain uses TRBV4-3 with TRBJ2-1, with 8 bases identical to TRBD1. CDR1 LGHNA and CDR2 YSLEER come from the germline V gene. The CDR3 loop spans 15 amino acids. V was pared by 5 bases and J by 7 bases, with 10 bases of the junction left unmatched.

The chain joins TRBV9 to TRBJ2-1, with 13 positions matching TRBD2. Trimming at V came to 2 bases and at J to 2 bases, leaving 7 bases not matched to a gene. The CDR3 covers 18 residues. Per germline, CDR1 SGDLS and CDR2 YYNGEE. The CDR3 DNA sequence: TGTGCCAGCAGCGTCGGACTAGCGGGAGTTACAACCTACAATGAGCAGTTCTTC. Amino acid sequence: CASSVGLAGVTTYNEQFF.

This clonotype was seen repeatedly, ten times or more. V gene TRBV10-2 combines with J gene TRBJ2-1; no definite D call. The CDR3 has 12 residues. V lost 0 bases to trimming and J lost 10 bases, with 7 bases between them. Per germline, CDR1 WSHSY and CDR2 SAAADI. CDR3 bases: TGCGCCAGCAGTGAGTCACACAGAGAGCAGTTCTTC. Residues: CASSESHREQFF.

This clonotype has only a few counts. This sequence joins TRBV15 and TRBJ2-5; D gene uncertain. This CDR3 comprises 13 residues. Trimming took off 6 bases at V and 5 bases at J, with 13 bases between the two ends. Germline CDR1 LNHNV, CDR2 YYDKDF (reference sequence). CDR3 residues: CATSPGVQETQYF. CDR3 coding DNA: TGTGCCACCAGTCCTGGAGTCCAGGAGACCCAGTACTTC.

The V call is TRBV3-1, the J call TRBJ1-1; 11 bases map to TRBD1. V dropped 10 bases and J dropped 7; count of bases not matched to a gene: 11. The CDR3 loop spans 14 amino acids. Germline CDR1 LGHDT, CDR2 YNNKEL (reference sequence). The CDR3 region is CATRDRGSQNEAFF. In DNA form, the CDR3 reads TGTGCCACCCGGGACAGGGGGTCACAGAATGAAGCTTTCTTT.

This clonotype has more than one count but fewer than ten. This sequence joins TRBV6-2 or TRBV6-3 and TRBJ2-4, with 9 bases fitting TRBD1. From germline, CDR1 is MNHEY and CDR2 SVGEGT. This CDR3 is built from 20 residues. V lost 2 bases and J lost 0; bases outside the gene matches: 14. CDR3 loop: CASSYQPGQGNSIAKNIQYF. The CDR3 DNA sequence: TGTGCCAGCAGTTACCAGCCGGGACAGGGAAACTCTATAGCCAAAAACATTCAGTACTTC.